The 21 T cell receptor beta chains below come from one sample, sequenced in a study of blood T cell repertoires in COVID-19. This table comes from immunoSEQ multiplex PCR, and its TCRdb copy is limited to in-frame clones, with some not included. The sample consists of 250,000 to 300,000 clones, 80% to 90% of them appearing once. Sequencing was carried out using PBMCs or T cells enriched from blood (not recorded which). The source is a woman in her fifties or sixties who had recovered from COVID-19.

The gene calls are TRBV2 and TRBJ2-7, with D possibly TRBD2 on 6 matching bases. The CDR3 runs 17 residues. With 6 bases removed from V and 2 bases from J, the gap between germline ends came to 23 bases. Germline V CDR1 and CDR2: SNHLY, FYNNEI. This chain's CDR3 is CASSAYLSGTRAYEQYF. DNA for the CDR3: TGTGCCAGCAGCGCTTACTTATCCGGGACTCGAGCCTACGAGCAGTACTTC.

The chain is built from TRBV5-1 and TRBJ2-4; 8 nucleotides agree with TRBD1. CDR1 and CDR2 from the germline V gene are SGHRS and YFSETQ. The CDR3 is 19 residues long. The V gene end was trimmed by 0 bases and the J gene end by 3 bases; junction bases not matched to a gene: 14. CDR3 nucleotides: TGCGCCAGCAGCTTGGTGGGGACAGGTCGCGGGTTATACAAAAACATTCAGTACTTC. Protein product: CASSLVGTGRGLYKNIQYF.

This chain connects TRBV28 to TRBJ2-2; D remains ambiguous. The CDR3 is made up of 13 amino acids. V lost 3 bases, J lost 7 bases, and 9 bases lay in between. Germline loops: CDR1 MDHEN, CDR2 SYDVKM. The CDR3 nucleotides read TGTGCCAGCAGTTTTTCGGGTAACGGGGAGCTGTTTTTT. Amino acids: CASSFSGNGELFF.

In this sample, this clone turned up once. The DNA of the CDR3 is TGCGCCAGCAGCCCACCGGGACAGGGCCCTAAAAAACTGTTTTTT. Translating it yields CASSPPGQGPKKLFF. V usage is TRBV4-1 and J usage is TRBJ1-4; 9 nucleotides line up with TRBD1. The germline gives CDR1 MGHRA, CDR2 YSYEKL. The V gene end was trimmed by 4 bases and the J gene end by 9 bases; junction bases not matched to a gene: 9. This CDR3 contains 15 residues.

The CDR3: CASSQTGTSAYEQYF. The CDR3 DNA is TGTGCCAGCAGTCAAACCGGGACTAGCGCGTACGAGCAGTACTTC. The chain has TRBV27 and TRBJ2-7, with 10 bases matching TRBD2. The CDR3 has 15 amino acids. Germline V gene data show CDR1 as MNHEY and CDR2 as SMNVEV (reference sequence). Trimming cost V 5 bases and J 4 bases; bases outside gene matches: 8.

In its sample, this clone was seen once. This sequence joins TRBV9 and TRBJ1-1; D is perhaps TRBD1 (5 bases). V was pared by 3 bases and J by 1 base, with 10 bases between. The CDR3 runs 14 residues. Per germline, CDR1 SGDLS and CDR2 YYNGEE. In nucleotides, the CDR3 is TGTGCCAGCAGCGCTGACAGCACGAACACTGAAGCTTTCTTT. Its protein product is CASSADSTNTEAFF.

This clone has only one observation. This sequence joins TRBV5-1 and TRBJ2-3, with a tentative D call TRBD2 (5 bases). The ends were cut back, 2 bases at V and 1 base at J, with 8 bases in the middle. The CDR3 contains 14 residues. Germline V gives CDR1 SGHRS, CDR2 YFSETQ. In nucleotides, the CDR3 is TGCGCCAGCAGCTTAATGGAGGGCACAGATACGCAGTATTTT. The encoded protein is CASSLMEGTDTQYF.

The chain is built from TRBV5-4 and TRBJ2-7; 7 nucleotides align to TRBD2. Per the germline V gene, CDR1 is SGHNT and CDR2 is YYREEE (reference sequence). The CDR3 extends over 15 amino acids. V shed 0 bases and J 5 bases; nucleotides not matched to a gene: 8. CDR3 sequence (DNA): TGTGCCAGCAGCTTGGAAGCGGGACGGAGGAACGAGCAGTACTTC. Its protein is CASSLEAGRRNEQYF.

The genes are TRBV5-1 and TRBJ1-3, with D tentatively TRBD1 (5 bases). This CDR3 is 19 amino acids long. The ends were cut back, 1 base at V and 0 bases at J, with 20 bases in the middle. The germline V gene encodes CDR1 SGHRS and CDR2 YFSETQ. In nucleotides, the CDR3 is TGCGCCAGCAGCTTGTTTATTTCGGGGGGTCTTTCCTCTGGAAACACCATATATTTT. This codes for CASSLFISGGLSSGNTIYF. Combining the CDR3 with reference TRBV5-1 and TRBJ1-3 gives the whole variable domain KAGVTQTPRYLIKTRGQQVTLSCSPISGHRSVSWYQQTPGQGLQFLFEYFSETQRNKGNFPGRFSGRQFSNSRSEMNVSTLELGDSALYLCASSLFISGGLSSGNTIYFGEGSWLTVV.

CDR3 DNA sequence: TGTGCCATCAGGATAGACACAAACAATGAGCAGTTCTTC. It yields the protein CAIRIDTNNEQFF. The V gene is TRBV10-3, the J gene TRBJ2-1; D gene uncertain. V dropped 6 bases and J dropped 5 bases, with 11 bases sitting between them. Germline CDR1 ENHRY, CDR2 SYGVKD. This CDR3 region has 13 residues.

This clone appeared a few times. The chain combines TRBV3-1 (or the pseudogene TRBV3-2) with TRBJ2-7; 7 bases map to TRBD2. Germline trimming cut 3 bases from V and 3 bases from J; bases unmatched to any gene: 2. CDR1 LGHDT and CDR2 YNNKEL come from the germline V gene (reference sequence). The length of the CDR3 is 13 residues. CDR3 DNA sequence: TGTGCCAGCAGCCAGCGGGAGCGCTACGAGCAGTACTTC. Translating it yields CASSQRERYEQYF.

This clone was seen only once. V is TRBV4-1 and J is TRBJ1-2; no reliable D call. Germline V CDR1 and CDR2: MGHRA, YSYEKL. The CDR3 covers 15 residues. V shed 1 base and J shed 0 bases, with 9 bases lying between them. The CDR3 region is CASSQVLQTNYGYTF. CDR3 coding DNA: TGCGCCAGCAGCCAAGTCTTACAGACTAACTATGGCTACACCTTC.

This clone was seen only once. The CDR3 protein is CASSPRGERGGIEQYF. In DNA form, the CDR3 reads TGTGCCAGCAGCCCCCGAGGTGAGCGGGGGGGTATCGAGCAGTACTTC. This chain joins TRBV5-4 and TRBJ2-7, with TRBD2 matching over 10 bases. CDR1 and CDR2 from the germline V gene are SGHNT and YYREEE (reference sequence). With 4 bases clipped from V and 6 bases from J, the junction kept 13 bases outside the gene matches. There are 16 residues in the CDR3. Complete variable domain (other parts from reference TRBV5-4 and TRBJ2-7): ETGVTQSPTHLIKTRGQQVTLRCSSQSGHNTVSWYQQALGQGPQFIFQYYREEENGRGNFPPRFSGLQFPNYSSELNVNALELDDSALYLCASSPRGERGGIEQYFGPGTRLTVT.

The genes are TRBV18 and TRBJ2-1; 14 bases agree with TRBD2. Trimming took 4 bases from V and 5 from J; bases not matched to a gene: 7. This CDR3 spans 17 amino acids. Per germline, CDR1 KGHSH and CDR2 LQKENI. The DNA for the CDR3 is TGTGCCAGCTCACTGAGAGAGGGACTAGCGGGAGACAATGAGCAGTTCTTC. It codes for CASSLREGLAGDNEQFF. The whole variable domain, filled in from reference TRBV18 and TRBJ2-1, reads NAGVMQNPRHLVRRRGQEARLRCSPMKGHSHVYWYRQLPEEGLKFMVYLQKENIIDESGMPKERFSAEFPKEGPSILRIQQVVRGDSAAYFCASSLREGLAGDNEQFFGPGTRLTVL.

The CDR3 spells CASSQPGSNNEQFF. CDR3 nucleotides: TGCGCCAGCAGTCAACCCGGGAGTAACAATGAGCAGTTCTTC. The chain uses TRBV23-1 and TRBJ2-1, with TRBD2 as a possible D gene (6 bases). TRBV23-1 is sorted into the ORF group, with uncertain function. Trimming pared 2 bases from V and 5 bases from J, leaving 10 bases between. This CDR3 is 14 amino acids long.

The V and J genes are TRBV5-1 and TRBJ2-2; 10 nucleotides agree with TRBD2. Germline V CDR1 and CDR2: SGHRS, YFSETQ. After removal of 4 bases from V and 0 bases from J, the junction contained 12 bases not matched to a gene. The CDR3 is 19 amino acids. DNA for the CDR3: TGCGCCAGCAGCCCCTTAGCGGGAGGAGCATTCGCGAACACCGGGGAGCTGTTTTTT. Its protein product is CASSPLAGGAFANTGELFF.

V usage is TRBV21-1 and J usage is TRBJ1-2; the table's D call, TRBD1, has no DNA check behind it. TRBV21-1 is a pseudogene segment. The CDR3 is 20 residues long. The CDR3 is CASSKAPPLTGTGGVDGYTF. CDR3 sequence (DNA): TGTGCCAGCAGCAAAGCCCCTCCACTTACCGGGACAGGGGGTGTTGATGGCTACACCTTC.

The rearrangement joins TRBV10-1 to TRBJ2-5; D unclear. This CDR3 comprises 14 residues. Germline CDR1 is WNHNN and CDR2 is SYGVQD (reference sequence). The V end was cut by 10 bases, the J end by 2 bases, with 17 bases between. CDR3 in DNA: TGCGCCACCTATGATGACGGAGATCAAGAGACCCAGTACTTC. Translated: CATYDDGDQETQYF.

The chain recombines TRBV20-1 with TRBJ2-1; a possible D gene is TRBD2 (5 bases). V was shortened by 3 bases and J by 2 bases, with 11 bases between the two germline ends. Looked up from germline, CDR1 is DFQATT and CDR2 is SNEGSKA (reference sequence). The CDR3 loop spans 14 amino acids. CDR3 in amino acids: CSASAGLTYNEQFF. The CDR3, as DNA: TGCAGTGCTAGTGCGGGTTTGACCTACAATGAGCAGTTCTTC.

This clone was detected once. The chain combines TRBV6-5 with TRBJ1-1; 7 nucleotides match TRBD1. The CDR3 sequence is 15 residues long. Trimming at V came to 3 bases and at J to 1 base, leaving 5 bases not matched to a gene. The V gene's germline CDR1 is MNHEY and CDR2 SVGAGI. The CDR3 coding sequence is TGTGCCAGCAGTTATGCCAGGGGGAGGAACACTGAAGCTTTCTTT. Its translation: CASSYARGRNTEAFF.

The CDR3 loop is CAWKAQAFF. The CDR3 nucleotides read TGTGCCTGGAAAGCCCAAGCTTTCTTT. The chain recombines TRBV30 with TRBJ1-1; no clear D gene. Trimming took off 4 bases at V and 9 bases at J, with 6 bases between the two ends. Germline V gives CDR1 GTSNPN, CDR2 SVGIG (reference sequence). The CDR3 sequence is 9 residues long. The full variable domain, its missing parts supplied by reference TRBV30 and TRBJ1-1, is SQTIHQWPATLVQPVGSPLSLECTVEGTSNPNLYWYRQAAGRGLQLLFYSVGIGQISSEVPQNLSASRPQDRQFILSSKKLLLSDSGFYLCAWKAQAFFGQGTRLTVV.